Below are 25 T cell receptor beta chains sequenced from a single sample in a study of molecular identifiers for immune sequencing clone quantification. One entry per CDR3 protein, called by TCRdb with MiXCR from the PCR reads. Among hundreds of thousands of distinct CDR3 sequences listed, around 25% were seen once. Sequenced material: naive CD8+ T cells from blood, with Jurkat cell RNA spiked in. Described subset: FACS-sorted CD8+CD4-CCR7+CD45RA+ naive T cells. The receptors here all came from a human donor in good health. Some libraries in this study had Jurkat cell RNA spiked in.

On this clonotype itself: At one end, the junction sequence differs from germline, possibly due to a read error. The chain carries TRBV7-8 and TRBJ1-2; 7 bases are a match to TRBD1. Germline lookup yields CDR1 SGHVS and CDR2 FQNEAQ. The CDR3 is made up of 15 amino acids. The CDR3 spells CASCLEGRGNYGYTF. The CDR3 coding sequence is TGTGCCAGCTGCTTAGAGGGCAGGGGGAACTATGGCTACACCTTC.

This chain uses TRBV27 with TRBJ2-3; TRBD1 matches 7 bases. In germline, CDR1 is MNHEY, CDR2 SMNVEV (reference sequence). This CDR3 region has 16 residues. V gave up 3 bases and J gave up 4 bases; unmatched junction bases: 10. In nucleotides, the CDR3 is TGTGCCAGCAGTTTCTTCGGACAGGCACCCGCAGATACGCAGTATTTT. Translation gives CASSFFGQAPADTQYF.

At least ten counts were recorded for this clonotype. V and J are TRBV5-6 and TRBJ2-7, with unresolved D. V lost 4 bases and J lost 2, with 13 bases in between. The CDR3 is 14 residues long. Germline CDR1 is SGHDT and CDR2 is YYEEEE. CDR3 nucleotide sequence: TGTGCCAGCAGCATGGTGAGCATGACCTACGAGCAGTACTTC. It codes for CASSMVSMTYEQYF. The whole variable domain, remainder taken from reference TRBV5-6 and TRBJ2-7, is DAGVTQSPTHLIKTRGQQVTLRCSPKSGHDTVSWYQQALGQGPQFIFQYYEEEERQRGNFPDRFSGHQFPNYSSELNVNALLLGDSALYLCASSMVSMTYEQYFGPGTRLTVT.

Concerning this clonotype itself: The junction and the germline gene differ at one end; a read error may be behind it. V and J are TRBV19 and TRBJ2-7, with no clear D. CDR3 length: 14 amino acids. CDR1 is LNHDA, CDR2 SQIVND, per germline (reference sequence). The CDR3 region has the DNA TGTGCCAGTAGTTCGGCAGTAAGCTCCTACGAGCAGTGCTTC. Residues: CASSSAVSSYEQCF.

This clonotype was picked up a small number of times. The rearrangement links TRBV7-9 to TRBJ1-1, with unresolved D. This CDR3 is 11 amino acids long. From germline, CDR1 is SEHNR and CDR2 FQNEAQ (reference sequence). V dropped 7 bases and J dropped 10 bases, with 13 bases sitting between them. The DNA for the CDR3 is TGTGCCAGCACCGGAGGACTGACAGCTTTCTTT. The encoded protein is CASTGGLTAFF.

This clonotype was seen ten or more times. The J gene is TRBJ1-1, the V gene TRBV30; 8 bases fit TRBD1. V lost 1 base to trimming and J lost 8 bases; unmatched junction nucleotides: 6. CDR1 is GTSNPN and CDR2 is SVGIG in the germline V gene (reference sequence). The length of the CDR3 is 13 residues. CDR3 sequence reads: CAWSAQGAGEAFF. The CDR3 nucleotides read TGTGCCTGGAGTGCTCAGGGGGCCGGAGAAGCTTTCTTT.

There are a few counts of this clonotype. Here the CDR3 DNA reads TGTGCCAGCGCCTCCTCAGGGGTCACAATCGGCCCAGGCTTCGTTAACACCGGGGAGCTGTTTTTT. Amino acid sequence: CASASSGVTIGPGFVNTGELFF. V gene TRBV12-3 or TRBV12-4 combines with J gene TRBJ2-2; possibly TRBD1 for D (6 bases). V was cut by 8 bases and J by 2 bases, with 36 bases left in between. This CDR3 spans 22 amino acids.

This clonotype was counted between two and nine times. The chain joins TRBV12-3 or TRBV12-4 to TRBJ2-1; 12 bases line up with TRBD2. Trimming took 6 bases from V and 9 from J; bases not matched to a gene: 9. This CDR3 comprises 15 residues. CDR3 residues: CASRPGLAGSPEQFF. The CDR3, as DNA: TGTGCCAGCAGACCAGGACTAGCGGGGTCCCCTGAGCAGTTCTTC.

The sample holds one count of this clonotype. A read error may explain this, as a much larger clone is one base away. The V call is TRBV4-1, the J call TRBJ2-3, with 8 positions matching TRBD2. CDR1 is MGHRA, CDR2 YSYEKL, per germline. V gave up 4 bases and J gave up 5 bases; unmatched junction bases: 8. The CDR3 totals 15 residues. Written as DNA, the CDR3 is TGCGCCAGCAGCCGAAACGGGGGGGCCGGAGATACGCAGTATTTT. This gives the protein CASSRNGGAGDTQYF.

This clonotype has only a few counts. This chain links TRBV6-2 or TRBV6-3 with TRBJ2-2; 9 bases are a match to TRBD2. The CDR3 contains 16 residues. V lost 2 bases, J lost 6 bases, and 7 bases stayed unmatched. Germline CDR1 reads MNHEY; CDR2 reads SVGEGT. Here the CDR3 reads CASSYLLAGLAGELFF. The CDR3 coding sequence is TGTGCCAGCAGTTACCTTCTAGCGGGGCTTGCCGGGGAGCTGTTTTTT.

This clonotype showed up just a few times. The chain links TRBV7-9 to TRBJ2-1, with D possibly called TRBD1 or TRBD2 (6 bases each). The CDR3 covers 17 residues. V gave up 5 bases and J gave up 2 bases, with 19 bases separating them. Per the germline V gene, CDR1 is SEHNR and CDR2 is FQNEAQ (reference sequence). The CDR3: CASSRFGGTQTYNEQFF. DNA of the CDR3: TGTGCCAGCAGCCGGTTCGGCGGGACACAGACCTACAATGAGCAGTTCTTC.

This clonotype was counted many times. The chain uses TRBV4-1 and TRBJ2-1, with TRBD1 matching 9 bases. The junction had 8 bases not matched to a gene; V was cut back by 4 bases and J by 4 bases. The germline gives CDR1 MGHRA, CDR2 YSYEKL. The CDR3 consists of 16 residues. CDR3 coding DNA: TGCGCCAGCAGCCCCTCCGCCGGGACAGGGTACAATGAGCAGTTCTTC. This codes for CASSPSAGTGYNEQFF.

The J gene is TRBJ2-3, the V gene TRBV19; possibly TRBD1 or TRBD2 for D (5 bases each). Between the trimmed V and J ends, which lost 5 bases and 0 bases, there was a span of 12 bases. This CDR3 comprises 15 residues. Germline loops: CDR1 LNHDA, CDR2 SQIVND (reference sequence). This chain's CDR3 is CASSSWGKSTDTQYF. The CDR3 nucleotides read TGTGCCAGTAGTTCTTGGGGGAAGAGCACAGATACGCAGTATTTT.

Many counts were recorded for this clonotype. The V gene is TRBV20-1, the J gene TRBJ1-5; TRBD1 agrees at 8 bases. From germline, CDR1 is DFQATT and CDR2 SNEGSKA (reference sequence). CDR3 size: 14 residues. V was clipped by 3 bases and J by 6 bases; unmatched bases: 7. This CDR3 is CSASSGTGPQPQHF. The CDR3 DNA reads TGCAGTGCTAGCTCCGGGACAGGCCCTCAGCCCCAGCATTTT.

J is TRBJ2-7 and V is TRBV27; 7 bases fit TRBD1. Germline CDR1 and CDR2: MNHEY and SMNVEV (reference sequence). The CDR3 covers 14 residues. The V gene end was trimmed by 3 bases and the J gene end by 2 bases; junction bases not matched to a gene: 4. The CDR3 nucleotides read TGTGCCAGCAGTTTTGCAGGGGGAACCTACGAGCAGTACTTC. Its protein is CASSFAGGTYEQYF.

The CDR3 reads CASRGVGKTEAFF. The CDR3 bases are TGTGCCAGCAGGGGCGTCGGGAAAACTGAAGCTTTCTTT. The chain is built from TRBV6-6 and TRBJ1-1, with D unresolved. The V gene lost 6 bases and the J gene lost 5 bases, with 13 bases spanning the gap. The CDR3 extends over 13 amino acids. Germline CDR1 reads MNHNY; CDR2 reads SVGAGI (reference sequence).

In the case of this clonotype: A much larger clone lies one base from this, so it may be a read error. A read error is likely, as this CDR3 ends without the conserved phenylalanine or tryptophan. The chain uses TRBV7-6 and TRBJ2-3, with 9 positions matching TRBD2. Losses at the gene ends were 8 bases for V and 0 bases for J; bases not matched to a gene: 12. CDR1 is SGHVS, CDR2 FNYEAQ, per germline. The CDR3 is 17 amino acids. Here the CDR3 DNA reads TGTGCCAGCCAGGATGGAGCGGGAGGCCGGAGCACAGATACGCAGTATCTT. Translation gives CASQDGAGGRSTDTQYL.

A note on this clonotype: The junction does not match germline at one end; this may be a read error. The genes are TRBV6-1 and TRBJ1-6; D is unresolved. Per germline, CDR1 MNHNS and CDR2 SASEGT. This CDR3 region has 12 residues. CDR3 residues: CASSDSGSRLHF. CDR3 DNA: TGTGCCAGCAGTGACAGTGGGTCACGCCTCCACTTT.

Remarks on this clonotype: With a much larger clone just one base away, this may be a read error. This chain links TRBV6-2 or TRBV6-3 with TRBJ2-7, with unresolved D. Germline values: CDR1 MNHEY, CDR2 SVGEGT. The CDR3 contains 13 residues. In DNA, the CDR3 is TGTGCCAGCAGTTTCTTAGCAGGCCCCGAGCCGTACTTC. This encodes CASSFLAGPEPYF.

This clonotype was seen repeatedly, ten times or more. The V gene is TRBV5-4, the J gene TRBJ2-5; D not resolved. V was trimmed by 0 bases and J by 4 bases, leaving 7 bases between them. This CDR3 comprises 13 residues. CDR1 is SGHNT, CDR2 YYREEE, per germline (reference sequence). In DNA form, the CDR3 reads TGTGCCAGCAGCTTGGACGGTCCAGAGACCCAGTACTTC. Amino acids: CASSLDGPETQYF.

This clonotype was observed once. A read error may be the cause here, since a much bigger clone is one base away. The chain links TRBV9 to TRBJ2-3; maybe TRBD2 (5 bases). Trimming shortened V by 4 bases and J by 3 bases, and 21 bases separated the two germline ends. The CDR3 contains 17 residues. Germline V CDR1 and CDR2: SGDLS, YYNGEE. The CDR3 reads CASSTPWEQAGTDTQYF. The CDR3 DNA follows: TGTGCCAGCAGCACCCCATGGGAGCAGGCTGGAACAGATACGCAGTATTTT.

This clonotype was seen many times. This rearrangement joins TRBV7-2 to TRBJ2-1; D is unresolved. Germline V CDR1 and CDR2: SGHTA, FQGNSA. There are 16 residues in the CDR3. Trimming removed 1 base from V and 4 bases from J, with 14 bases in between. For the CDR3, the DNA is TGTGCCAGCAGCTTAGAACGAGGAGCTCCGTACAATGAGCAGTTCTTC. This codes for CASSLERGAPYNEQFF. Using reference TRBV7-2 and TRBJ2-1 for the parts outside the CDR3, the full variable domain is GAGVSQSPSNKVTEKGKDVELRCDPISGHTALYWYRQSLGQGLEFLIYFQGNSAPDKSGLPSDRFSAERTGGSVSTLTIQRTQQEDSAVYLCASSLERGAPYNEQFFGPGTRLTVL.

In this sample, this clonotype turned up many times. This rearrangement joins TRBV3-1 to TRBJ1-1; no reliable D call. From germline, CDR1 is LGHDT and CDR2 YNNKEL (reference sequence). This CDR3 has 14 amino acids. V was trimmed by 1 base and J by 1 base, leaving 7 bases between them. The DNA for the CDR3 is TGTGCCAGCAGCCAAGTTTTCTCGAACACTGAAGCTTTCTTT. This translates into CASSQVFSNTEAFF. Full variable domain (remainder filled in from reference TRBV3-1 and TRBJ1-1): DTAVSQTPKYLVTQMGNDKSIKCEQNLGHDTMYWYKQDSKKFLKIMFSYNNKELIINETVPNRFSPKSPDKAHLNLHINSLELGDSAVYFCASSQVFSNTEAFFGQGTRLTVV.

Turning to this clonotype: Relative to the germline gene, one junction end is altered; a read error may explain this. The chain links TRBV13 to TRBJ2-3; 9 bases are shared with TRBD1. The CDR3 totals 17 residues. Germline values: CDR1 PRHDT, CDR2 FYEKMQ (reference sequence). The chain's CDR3 is CAGSYSPGQGMSDTQYF. The CDR3 DNA reads as TGTGCCGGCAGCTACAGTCCGGGACAGGGTATGTCCGATACGCAGTATTTT.

In its sample, this clonotype was seen many times. The chain links TRBV9 to TRBJ2-7; D perhaps matches TRBD1 (7 bases). The V gene lost 4 bases and the J gene lost 6 bases, with 17 bases spanning the gap. The CDR3 runs to 14 residues. The germline CDR1 and CDR2 sequences are SGDLS and YYNGEE. The CDR3 sequence is CASSNPGRTGEQYF. The CDR3 DNA reads as TGTGCCAGCAGCAACCCGGGGAGGACAGGCGAGCAGTACTTC.